There are many counts of the clone carrying this T cell receptor (beta chain). Its matching antigen is unknown. This entry belongs to a study of regulatory T cells in long-lasting Graves disease. Overall study findings and caveats: Thyroid tissue went unexamined; only peripheral blood was analyzed. The study found TRBV28, TRBJ1-2 and TRBJ2-5 favored in persistent disease. Sample size, which was small, may have reduced accuracy.

With V trimmed by 8 bases and J by 3 bases, 4 bases remained unmatched. The CDR3 consists of 13 residues. CDR1 and CDR2 (germline): SNHLY, FYNNEI. Time point denoted: persistent/refractory GD, antithyroid drugs over 5 years with positive TRAb. There was RNA extracted from PBMCs, and the TCR library was made from it. Arm-PCR of CDR3 regions and iRepertoire HTBI primers were used to build TCR beta libraries. TCRdb called the multiplex PCR reads again in MiXCR, with one record for every CDR3 protein. The sample carries under 500,000 distinct CDR3 sequences, roughly 20% recorded once. The starting material was peripheral blood mononuclear cells (PBMCs), obtained when the disease was refractory, from a patient treated with antithyroid drugs. The TCR sequence derives from a female donor with Graves disease. This chain connects TRBV2 to TRBJ2-1; 7 positions match TRBD2. The CDR3 reads CASEIAGYNEQFF. CDR3 nucleotide sequence: TGTGCCAGCGAAATAGCGGGCTACAATGAGCAGTTCTTC.